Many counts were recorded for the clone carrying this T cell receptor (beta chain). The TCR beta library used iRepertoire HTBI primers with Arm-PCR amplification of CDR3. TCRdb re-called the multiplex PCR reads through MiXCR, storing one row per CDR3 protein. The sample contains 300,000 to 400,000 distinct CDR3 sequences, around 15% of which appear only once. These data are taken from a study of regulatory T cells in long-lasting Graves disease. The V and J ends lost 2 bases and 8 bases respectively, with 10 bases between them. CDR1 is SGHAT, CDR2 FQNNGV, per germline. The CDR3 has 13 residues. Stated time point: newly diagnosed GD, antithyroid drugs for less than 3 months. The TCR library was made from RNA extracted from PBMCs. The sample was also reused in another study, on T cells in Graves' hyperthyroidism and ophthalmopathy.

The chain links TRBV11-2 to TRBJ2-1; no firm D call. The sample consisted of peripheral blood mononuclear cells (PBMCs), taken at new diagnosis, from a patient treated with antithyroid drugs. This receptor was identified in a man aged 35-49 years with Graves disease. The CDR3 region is CASSLRVFYEQFF. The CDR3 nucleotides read TGTGCCAGCAGCTTAAGGGTATTCTATGAGCAGTTCTTC.